This is a list of T cell receptor beta chains from one sample in a study of blood T cell repertoires in COVID-19. Assay used: immunoSEQ multiplex PCR; TCRdb lists only in-frame clones, some missing. The table has 250,000 to 350,000 clones, about 80% seen once. Sequences were obtained from peripheral blood. All receptors come from a person aged 65 to 85 with COVID-19, enrolled during active disease. CDR3s include the opening cysteine and the closing phenylalanine or tryptophan.

V | CDR3
TRBV4-3 | CASSRERDPGTDTQYF
TRBV19 | CASSIGWLVPNTGELFF
TRBV28 | CASSYKTGPYEQYF
TRBV12-5 | CASAEGILYNEQFF
TRBV12-3/TRBV12-4 | CASSLAGGGYTF
TRBV6-6 | CASSSLQGPQGQPQHF
TRBV15 | CATSSERDRGLTDTQYF
TRBV9 | CASSAGERQFF
TRBV21-1 | CASSTRTGSCEQYF
TRBV6-5 | CASSWTIEQFF
TRBV5-1 | CASSTTGAGSPLHF
TRBV4-3 | CASSLGQGMNEQYF
TRBV10-3 | CAISEGQGNTEAFF
TRBV28 | CASSLLGGVNEKLFF
TRBV29-1 | CSVEGAGARTDTQYF
TRBV19 | CASSIGGQQETQYF
TRBV29-1 | CSVVQMNTEAFF
TRBV3-1/TRBV3-2 | CASSQNSGENYEQYF
TRBV28 | CASSRLAVKETQYF
TRBV3-1/TRBV3-2 | CASSRDRSGSPLHF
TRBV6-1 | CASSGTGGLAKNIQYF
TRBV24-1 | CATSVGAAYNEQFF
TRBV28 | CASKRVDTGELFF
TRBV7-9 | CASSLGAQGFNQPQHF
TRBV18 | CASSPTGDWKETQYF
TRBV28 | CASSPDRGRGTEAFF
TRBV7-8 | CASSPQRGGEQFF
TRBV10-3 | CAISERGQRGGNTIYF
TRBV19 | CASSPTLDSRYGYTF
TRBV28 | CASSPFDRPNVALHF
TRBV10-3 | CAISPQGNYGYTF
TRBV7-2 | CASSSILPGGNQPQHF
TRBV24-1 | CATSEGRRRGGGYEQYF
TRBV5-4 | CASSLDRVKNEQYF
TRBV2 | CASSSTGSQPQHF
TRBV4-3 | CASSQDSPRGANNEQFF
TRBV5-1 | CASSLAGHVVLTF